The subject of this entry is one TCR beta chain. Its specificity is unknown. This sample is part of a study of a mutant IDH1 vaccine in newly diagnosed glioma. Across the whole study: Patients' prior therapy spanned radiotherapy, temozolomide, or both; most underwent both.

Study-wide points: Vaccination induced immune responses in around 94% of patients. There seemed to be no relation between pseudoprogression and changes in top peripheral T cell clonotypes.

Sequenced by immunoSEQ multiplex PCR; TCRdb stores in-frame clones only, minus some. The sample yields approximately 92,000 clones, about 80% seen once. The sample's time point: baseline, week 1 (first vaccination visit). Treatment meaning: pre-vaccination baseline after standard-of-care therapy. Every donor had a new WHO grade 3 or 4 astrocytoma that was IDH1-mutant, with loss of nuclear ATRX. This clonotype was obtained from a man aged 40-50 years with glioma. Sequences were derived from PBMCs, sampled from a glioma patient treated with radiotherapy, temozolomide or both.

This chain's CDR3 is CATSRERAESSYNEQFF. In nucleotides, the CDR3 is TGTGCCACCAGCAGAGAGAGGGCGGAGAGCTCCTACAATGAGCAGTTCTTC. The chain is built from TRBV15 and TRBJ2-1; possible D gene TRBD2, 5 bases. This CDR3 is built from 17 residues. The V end was cut by 0 bases, the J end by 0 bases, with 12 bases between. Looked up from germline, CDR1 is LNHNV and CDR2 is YYDKDF (reference sequence).